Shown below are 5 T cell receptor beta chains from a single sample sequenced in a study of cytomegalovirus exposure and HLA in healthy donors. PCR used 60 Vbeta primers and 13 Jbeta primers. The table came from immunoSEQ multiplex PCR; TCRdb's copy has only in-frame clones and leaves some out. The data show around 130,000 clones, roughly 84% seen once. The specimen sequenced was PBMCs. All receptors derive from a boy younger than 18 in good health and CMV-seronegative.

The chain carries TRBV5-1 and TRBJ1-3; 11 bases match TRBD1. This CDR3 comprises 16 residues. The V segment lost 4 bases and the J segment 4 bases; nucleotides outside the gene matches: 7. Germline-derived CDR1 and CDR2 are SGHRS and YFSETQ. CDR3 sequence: CASSGPGQGVGNTIYF. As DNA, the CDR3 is TGCGCCAGCAGCGGACCGGGACAGGGGGTAGGAAACACCATATATTTT.

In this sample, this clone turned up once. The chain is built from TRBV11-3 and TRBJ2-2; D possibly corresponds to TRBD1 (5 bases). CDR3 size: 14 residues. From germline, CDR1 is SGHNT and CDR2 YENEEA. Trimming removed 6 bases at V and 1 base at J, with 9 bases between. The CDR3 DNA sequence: TGTGCCAGCAGTCCCACAGGGAACACCGGGGAGCTGTTTTTT. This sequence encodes CASSPTGNTGELFF.

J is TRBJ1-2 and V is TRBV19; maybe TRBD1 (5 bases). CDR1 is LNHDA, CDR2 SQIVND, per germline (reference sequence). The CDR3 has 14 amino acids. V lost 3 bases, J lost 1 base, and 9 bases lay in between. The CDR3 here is CASSIIDSNYGYTF. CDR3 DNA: TGTGCCAGTAGTATTATAGACAGTAACTATGGCTACACCTTC.

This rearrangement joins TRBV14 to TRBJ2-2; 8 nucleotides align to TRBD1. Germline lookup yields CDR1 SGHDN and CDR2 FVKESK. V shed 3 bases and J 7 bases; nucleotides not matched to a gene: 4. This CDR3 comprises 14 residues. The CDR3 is CASSQSGGGGELFF. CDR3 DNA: TGTGCCAGCAGCCAGTCAGGGGGCGGCGGGGAGCTGTTTTTT.

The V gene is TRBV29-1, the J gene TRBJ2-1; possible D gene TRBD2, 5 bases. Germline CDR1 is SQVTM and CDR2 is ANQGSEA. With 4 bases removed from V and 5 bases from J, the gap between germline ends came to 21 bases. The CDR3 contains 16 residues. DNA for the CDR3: TGCAGCGTTGGTCTCTTGGGCGGGTGGTCCAACAATGAGCAGTTCTTC. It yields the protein CSVGLLGGWSNNEQFF.